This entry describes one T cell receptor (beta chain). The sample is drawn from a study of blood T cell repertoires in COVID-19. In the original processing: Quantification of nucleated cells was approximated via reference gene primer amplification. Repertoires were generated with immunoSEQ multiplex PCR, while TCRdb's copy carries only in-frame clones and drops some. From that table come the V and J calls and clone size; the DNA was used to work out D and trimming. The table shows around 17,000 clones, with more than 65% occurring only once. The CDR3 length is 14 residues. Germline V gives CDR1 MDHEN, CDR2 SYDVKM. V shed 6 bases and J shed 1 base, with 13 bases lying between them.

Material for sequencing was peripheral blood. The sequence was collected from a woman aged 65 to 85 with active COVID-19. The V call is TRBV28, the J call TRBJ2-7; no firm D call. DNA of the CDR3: TGTGCCAGCAGCCTACCCGGGTCATCCTACGAGCAGTACTTC. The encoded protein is CASSLPGSSYEQYF.